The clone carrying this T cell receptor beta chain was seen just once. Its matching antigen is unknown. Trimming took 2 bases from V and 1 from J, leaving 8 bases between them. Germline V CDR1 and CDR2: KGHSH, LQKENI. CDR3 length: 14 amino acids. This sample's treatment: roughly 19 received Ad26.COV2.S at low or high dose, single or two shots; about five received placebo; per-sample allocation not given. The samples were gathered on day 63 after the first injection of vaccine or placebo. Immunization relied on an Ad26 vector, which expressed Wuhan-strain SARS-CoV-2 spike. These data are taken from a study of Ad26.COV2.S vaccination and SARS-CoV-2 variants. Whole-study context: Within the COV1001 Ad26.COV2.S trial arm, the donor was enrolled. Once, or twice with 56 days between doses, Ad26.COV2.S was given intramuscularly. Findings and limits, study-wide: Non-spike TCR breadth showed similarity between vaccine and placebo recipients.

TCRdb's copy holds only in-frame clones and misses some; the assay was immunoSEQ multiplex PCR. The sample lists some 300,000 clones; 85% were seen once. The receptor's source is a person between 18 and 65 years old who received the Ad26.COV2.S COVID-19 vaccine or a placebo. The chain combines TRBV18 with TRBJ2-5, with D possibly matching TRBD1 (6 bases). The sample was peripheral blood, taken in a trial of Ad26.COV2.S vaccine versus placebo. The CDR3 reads CASSPGGFQETQYF. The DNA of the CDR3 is TGTGCCAGCTCACCAGGGGGCTTCCAAGAGACCCAGTACTTC.